This TCR beta chain was recorded in a study of T cell responses to AZD1222 COVID-19 vaccine. As for this clone: Its cognate antigen is unknown.

Profiling relied on immunoSEQ multiplex PCR, and the TCRdb table lists in-frame clones only, not all of them. This sample yields some 100,000 clones, of which around 90% are seen a single time; roughly 1.8% belongs to the top ten. Points from the study as a whole: White British people made up most donors, females outnumbered males, and clonal diversity was possibly underestimated. Following two doses of AZD1222, Spike-specific TCR breadth and depth rose. The span of vaccine-associated CD4 TCRs extended across spike, with dominance at 160-218 and 743-854.

V was pared by 7 bases and J by 3 bases, with 12 bases between. The CDR3 has 13 amino acids. The V gene's germline CDR1 is SNHLY and CDR2 FYNNEI. The origin of this receptor is an adult in good health. The source was peripheral blood, collected on day 0 of AZD1222 vaccination. This chain connects TRBV2 to TRBJ1-1; possible D gene TRBD1, 6 bases. The CDR3 loop reads CASKHREDTEAFF. For the CDR3, the DNA is TGTGCCAGCAAACACAGGGAGGACACTGAAGCTTTCTTT. The complete variable domain, with remaining parts taken from reference TRBV2 and TRBJ1-1, reads EPEVTQTPSHQVTQMGQEVILRCVPISNHLYFYWYRQILGQKVEFLVSFYNNEISEKSEIFDDQFSVERPDGSNFTLKIRSTKLEDSAMYFCASKHREDTEAFFGQGTRLTVV.